The source of this TCR beta chain is a study of T-cell memory formation after mild COVID-19. Study-level results: A second wave expanding day 15 to 37 was CD4+-biased; contracting clones were balanced. For contracting clones, CD4+ ones sat mainly in CM and EM, CD8+ in EMRA. Second-wave clones that peaked on day 37 lacked confirmed SARS-CoV-2 specificity.

To note about this clonotype: The antigen remains undetermined.

TCR alpha and TCR beta cDNA libraries carrying sample barcodes and UMIs were produced by 5'RACE using constant-segment primers. TCRdb re-called the 5' RACE reads through MiXCR, storing one row per CDR3 protein. The sample has hundreds of thousands of distinct CDR3 sequences; less than 25% are singletons. The CDR3 runs 14 residues. The germline CDR1 and CDR2 sequences are ENHRY and SYGVKD. Trimming took 3 bases from V and 8 from J; bases not matched to a gene: 7. The sample was PBMCs or a T cell subset sorted from them (not recorded which). This TCR was sampled from an adult woman who had mild COVID-19 (a few samples of this study predate the infection). Cell type and time point are not known. The V call is TRBV10-3, the J call TRBJ2-1; 7 positions match TRBD2. The CDR3 DNA sequence: TGTGCCATCAGTGACGGCGGGAGCGTTGATGAGCAGTTCTTC. Encoded protein: CAISDGGSVDEQFF.